The sample holds a few counts of the clone carrying this T cell receptor beta chain. The antigen is undetermined. The data belong to a study of cytomegalovirus exposure and HLA in healthy donors. Findings of the study overall: In a later analysis, common viral pathogens appeared linked to several of the most significant clusters. Later genetic work tied a missense DCLRE1C variant to beta-chain V and J trimming.

The PCR used 60 Vbeta and 13 Jbeta primers. The table came from immunoSEQ multiplex PCR; TCRdb's copy has only in-frame clones and leaves some out. This sample has 90,000 or so clones, with more than 65% found just once. The germline V gene encodes CDR1 SGHNT and CDR2 YYREEE (reference sequence). This CDR3 comprises 16 residues. The V gene end was trimmed by 4 bases and the J gene end by 4 bases; junction bases not matched to a gene: 3. The source is a woman aged 18-29 years in good health and CMV-seropositive. The chain combines TRBV5-4 with TRBJ2-3, with 16 positions matching TRBD2. Material for sequencing was PBMCs. The CDR3 DNA follows: TGTGCCAGCAGCCCGGGACTAGCGGGAGGGCCAGATACGCAGTATTTT. Translating gives CASSPGLAGGPDTQYF.